The source of this T cell receptor (beta chain) is a study of T cells expressing NK-cell markers. Using the 5' RACE reads, TCRdb records one entry per CDR3 protein without DNA. The table for this sample gives about 260,000 distinct CDR3 sequences. CDR3 size: 14 residues. CDR1 and CDR2 (germline): MNHNS, SASEGT. V and J are TRBV6-1 and TRBJ1-6; the TCRdb D gene call, TRBD1, has no DNA to confirm it. This clonotype was sampled from a woman between 18 and 69 years old in good health. The specimen was blood T cells: a sorted CD56 or NKG2C T cell subset, CD4+ or CD8+ T cells, or bulk PBMC T cells (not recorded which). This CDR3 is CATNPGQGRSPLHF.